This passage covers 9 T cell receptor beta chains from one sample sequenced in a study of cytomegalovirus exposure and HLA in healthy donors. Use of 60 Vbeta and 13 Jbeta primers characterized the PCR. This table comes from immunoSEQ multiplex PCR, and its TCRdb copy is limited to in-frame clones, with some not included. The table shows approximately 150,000 clones, with about 72% occurring only once. Input material: PBMCs. Receptor source: a man aged 55-75 years in good health and CMV-seronegative.

This rearrangement joins TRBV28 to TRBJ2-7, with D possibly being TRBD1 (6 bases). V lost 4 bases and J lost 3, with 13 bases in between. Germline V gives CDR1 MDHEN, CDR2 SYDVKM. The CDR3 has 14 amino acids. CDR3 DNA sequence: TGTGCCAGCAGTTCTATGACAGGCTTCTACGAGCAGTACTTC. Translated, it gives CASSSMTGFYEQYF.

This clone was found a few times. The chain has TRBV6-1 and TRBJ2-1, with unresolved D. Germline CDR1 MNHNS, CDR2 SASEGT. The CDR3 has 15 amino acids. V lost 5 bases and J lost 3, with 14 bases in between. The CDR3 protein is CASSLEAVGYNEQFF. CDR3 sequence (DNA): TGTGCCAGCAGTCTAGAAGCTGTGGGCTACAATGAGCAGTTCTTC.

The rearrangement joins TRBV5-5 to TRBJ1-1, with D possibly TRBD1 on 6 matching bases. The CDR3 totals 14 residues. Deletions cut 2 bases from V and 1 base from J, with 9 bases between. Germline CDR1 reads SGHKS; CDR2 reads YYEKEE (reference sequence). The CDR3: CASSFRGQNTEAFF. DNA for the CDR3: TGTGCCAGCAGCTTCAGGGGCCAGAACACTGAAGCTTTCTTT.

This clone was seen a few times. The chain employs TRBV11-3 and TRBJ2-1, with 9 bases aligning to TRBD2. Germline V CDR1 and CDR2: SGHNT, YENEEA. V was pared by 7 bases and J by 1 base, with 8 bases of the junction left unmatched. The CDR3 extends over 16 amino acids. The CDR3 nucleotides read TGTGCCAGCACCAAGGAGACTAGCGGATCCTACAATGAGCAGTTCTTC. It yields the protein CASTKETSGSYNEQFF.

This chain joins TRBV25-1 and TRBJ2-1; the D is unclear. CDR3 size: 13 residues. Germline loops: CDR1 MGHDK, CDR2 SYGVNS. Trimming pared 5 bases from V and 4 bases from J, leaving 9 bases between. CDR3 sequence (DNA): TGTGCCAGCAGTTTACCCACTTACAATGAGCAGTTCTTC. Its translation is CASSLPTYNEQFF.

With regard to this clone: The CDR3 ends on some other residue instead of the conserved phenylalanine or tryptophan, so this is likely a read error. V gene TRBV19 combines with J gene TRBJ1-2, with 7 bases fitting TRBD1. Germline V lookup: CDR1 LNHDA, CDR2 SQIVND (reference sequence). The CDR3 extends over 12 amino acids. V shed 5 bases, J shed 8 bases, and the junction held 5 bases outside the gene matches. The CDR3 loop is CASSVDREGYTL. The CDR3, as DNA: TGTGCCAGTAGTGTCGACAGGGAAGGCTACACCTTA.

This clone has only one observation. The genes are TRBV11-2 and TRBJ2-5; a weak D match, TRBD1 (5 bases). CDR1 is SGHAT, CDR2 FQNNGV, per germline. With 2 bases removed from V and 4 bases from J, the gap between germline ends came to 11 bases. CDR3 size: 14 residues. The CDR3 loop reads CASSLQHRRETQYF. CDR3 DNA: TGTGCCAGCAGCTTACAACACAGGCGAGAGACCCAGTACTTC.

The rearrangement links TRBV7-2 to TRBJ1-2; D may be TRBD1 (5 bases). The germline V gene encodes CDR1 SGHTA and CDR2 FQGNSA. The ends were cut back, 2 bases at V and 4 bases at J, with 14 bases in the middle. CDR3 length: 15 amino acids. The CDR3 coding sequence is TGTGCCAGCAGCTTAAACGATAGGGGCGGCTATGGCTACACCTTC. Its protein is CASSLNDRGGYGYTF. Using reference TRBV7-2 and TRBJ1-2 for the parts outside the CDR3, the full variable domain is GAGVSQSPSNKVTEKGKDVELRCDPISGHTALYWYRQSLGQGLEFLIYFQGNSAPDKSGLPSDRFSAERTGGSVSTLTIQRTQQEDSAVYLCASSLNDRGGYGYTFGSGTRLTVV.

This clone turned up a few times. The rearrangement joins TRBV2 to TRBJ1-3; maybe TRBD1 (5 bases). This CDR3 has 13 residues. Germline CDR1 SNHLY, CDR2 FYNNEI. V was cut by 7 bases and J by 4 bases, with 11 bases left in between. The CDR3 DNA sequence: TGTGCCAGCAACAAGGGGAAGGGAAACACCATATATTTT. Translation: CASNKGKGNTIYF. The full variable domain, rest sourced from reference TRBV2 and TRBJ1-3, is EPEVTQTPSHQVTQMGQEVILRCVPISNHLYFYWYRQILGQKVEFLVSFYNNEISEKSEIFDDQFSVERPDGSNFTLKIRSTKLEDSAMYFCASNKGKGNTIYFGEGSWLTVV.